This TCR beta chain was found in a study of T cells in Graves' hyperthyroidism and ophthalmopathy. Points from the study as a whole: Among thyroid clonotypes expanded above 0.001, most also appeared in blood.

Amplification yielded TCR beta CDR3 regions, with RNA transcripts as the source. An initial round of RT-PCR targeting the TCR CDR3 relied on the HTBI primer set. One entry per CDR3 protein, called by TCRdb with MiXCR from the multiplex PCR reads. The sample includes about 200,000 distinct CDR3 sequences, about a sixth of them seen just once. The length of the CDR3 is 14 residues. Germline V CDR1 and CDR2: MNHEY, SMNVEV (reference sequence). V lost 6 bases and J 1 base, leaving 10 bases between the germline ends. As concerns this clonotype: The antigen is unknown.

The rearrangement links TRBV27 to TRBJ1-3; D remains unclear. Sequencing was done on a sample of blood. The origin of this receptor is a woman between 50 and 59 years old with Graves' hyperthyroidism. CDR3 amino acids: CASRDFQSGNTIYF. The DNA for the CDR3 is TGTGCCAGCAGGGACTTCCAGTCTGGAAACACCATATATTTT.